This T cell receptor (beta chain) was found in a study of CD8 T cells in ankylosing spondylitis. Findings and limits, study-wide: Typical of ankylosing spondylitis blood, it appeared, was a TCR beta motif of eight highly homologous variants. Clones linked to disease, bearing a CD8+ phenotype, were relatively rare in peripheral blood.

This clonotype was counted ten times or more. Its antigen is not known. From the 5' RACE reads, TCRdb called clonotypes with MiXCR, one entry per CDR3 protein. The repertoire holds some 450,000 distinct CDR3 sequences, with roughly 17% as singletons. The CDR3 consists of 13 residues. Germline V gene lookup returns CDR1 DFQATT and CDR2 SNEGSKA (reference sequence). Unmatched junction bases numbered 6, after V lost 5 bases and J lost 7 bases. This sequence originates from a male donor with ankylosing spondylitis. The source material was blood, either unsorted or a sorted T cell fraction (not recorded which). V and J are TRBV20-1 and TRBJ1-3, with TRBD1 matching over 9 bases. CDR3 DNA: TGCAGTGCTCGGGACAGGGAGCGGAACACCATATATTTT. Translation: CSARDRERNTIYF.